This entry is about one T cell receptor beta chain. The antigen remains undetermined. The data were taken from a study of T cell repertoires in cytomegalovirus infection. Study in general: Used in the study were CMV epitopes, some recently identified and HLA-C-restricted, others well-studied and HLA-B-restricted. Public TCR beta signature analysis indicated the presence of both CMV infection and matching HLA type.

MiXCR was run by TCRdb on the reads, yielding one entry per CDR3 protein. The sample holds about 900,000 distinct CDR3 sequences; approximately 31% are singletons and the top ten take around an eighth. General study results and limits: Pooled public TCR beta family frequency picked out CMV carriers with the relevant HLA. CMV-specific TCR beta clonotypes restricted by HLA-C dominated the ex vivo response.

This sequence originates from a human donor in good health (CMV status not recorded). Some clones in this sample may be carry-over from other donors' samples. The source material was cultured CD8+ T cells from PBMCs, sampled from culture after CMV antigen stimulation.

CDR3 sequence: CASSFSRTGGNTEAFF. The CDR3, as DNA: TGTGCCAGCAGTTTCTCCCGGACAGGGGGGAACACTGAAGCTTTCTTT. The rearrangement uses TRBV28 and TRBJ1-1, with TRBD1 identical over 10 bases. Germline V lookup: CDR1 MDHEN, CDR2 SYDVKM. The ends lost 3 bases at V and 1 base at J; junction bases unmatched: 5. The CDR3 covers 16 residues.